Following are 27 T cell receptor beta chains from one sample sequenced in a study of human T cells and chemical hapten exposure. Regarding time point: patch test 1, 2 weeks after DPC sensitization. Described treatment: therapeutic diphenylcyclopropenone sensitization with weekly scalp DPC. Each CDR3 protein gets one entry after TCRdb re-called the RACE reads with MiXCR. The sample shows some 170,000 distinct CDR3 sequences, 20% to 25% of them seen only once. This specimen was whole blood, taken in connection with sensitization to the hapten diphenylcyclopropenone (DPC). The receptors come from a woman between 50 and 59 years old with alopecia areata. Some clones in this sample may be carry-over from other donors' samples.

V and J are TRBV10-3 and TRBJ1-6; D is unclear. From germline, CDR1 is ENHRY and CDR2 SYGVKD. Trimming pared 0 bases from V and 9 bases from J, leaving 12 bases between. The CDR3 is 15 amino acids. CDR3: CAISESEQSISPLHF. DNA for the CDR3: TGTGCCATCAGTGAGTCGGAACAGTCAATTTCACCCCTCCACTTT.

This clonotype was counted only a few times. CDR3 nucleotide sequence: TGTGCCAGCAGAGGGACCCCTTTTTGGGCGGGAGTTATTACAGATACGCAGTATTTT. It translates to CASRGTPFWAGVITDTQYF. This chain links TRBV6-5 with TRBJ2-3, with 7 bases aligning to TRBD2. V trimming: 6 bases; J trimming: 3 bases; junction bases outside the gene matches: 21. The CDR3 totals 19 residues. The germline gives CDR1 MNHEY, CDR2 SVGAGI.

V and J are TRBV29-1 and TRBJ2-3; TRBD2 matches at 12 bases. The CDR3 is made up of 14 amino acids. Trimming took 5 bases from V and 2 from J; bases not matched to a gene: 2. Germline V gene data show CDR1 as SQVTM and CDR2 as ANQGSEA. The CDR3 protein is CSVLAGGFTDTQYF. The CDR3 coding sequence is TGCAGCGTTCTAGCGGGAGGGTTCACAGATACGCAGTATTTT.

This clonotype was seen more than once but under ten times. The rearrangement uses TRBV10-3 and TRBJ1-2, with D unclear. The length of the CDR3 is 14 residues. Trimming took 2 bases from V and 2 from J, leaving 9 bases between them. Germline V gives CDR1 ENHRY, CDR2 SYGVKD. DNA of the CDR3: TGTGCCATCAGTGAGACAGAGACCAACTATGGCTACACCTTC. Translating it yields CAISETETNYGYTF.

As DNA, the CDR3 is TGTGCCATCAGCCCTCTTACCCCCAATGAGCAGTTCTTC. Translation gives CAISPLTPNEQFF. The chain carries TRBV10-3 and TRBJ2-1, with D unresolved. Trimming removed 6 bases from V and 6 bases from J, with 12 bases in between. CDR1 ENHRY and CDR2 SYGVKD come from the germline V gene. This CDR3 comprises 13 residues.

This chain connects TRBV27 to TRBJ2-3; a possible D gene is TRBD2 (6 bases). Trimming pared 9 bases from V and 6 bases from J, leaving 10 bases between. CDR1 is MNHEY and CDR2 is SMNVEV in the germline V gene (reference sequence). CDR3 size: 11 residues. The CDR3 coding sequence is TGTGCCAGTTCGACTAGTGATACGCAGTATTTT. This encodes CASSTSDTQYF.

This clonotype has at least ten counts. The chain has TRBV9 and TRBJ2-2; D unresolved. Germline V lookup: CDR1 SGDLS, CDR2 YYNGEE. The CDR3 is made up of 12 amino acids. The V end lost 4 bases, the J end lost 5 bases, and 6 bases lay between the germline ends. The CDR3, as DNA: TGTGCCAGCAGCCCCAGGACCGGGGAGCTGTTTTTT. It yields the protein CASSPRTGELFF. Combining the CDR3 with reference TRBV9 and TRBJ2-2 gives the whole variable domain DSGVTQTPKHLITATGQRVTLRCSPRSGDLSVYWYQQSLDQGLQFLIQYYNGEERAKGNILERFSAQQFPDLHSELNLSSLELGDSALYFCASSPRTGELFFGEGSRLTVL.

CDR3 region: CASSLIGDRAYNEQFF. The CDR3 DNA reads TGTGCCAGCAGCCTGATTGGGGACAGGGCCTACAATGAGCAGTTCTTC. The chain has TRBV7-9 and TRBJ2-1; 9 nucleotides align to TRBD1. This CDR3 comprises 16 residues. Looked up from germline, CDR1 is SEHNR and CDR2 is FQNEAQ (reference sequence). Trimming cost V 5 bases and J 2 bases; bases outside gene matches: 7.

The V call is TRBV19, the J call TRBJ2-5; a weak D match, TRBD2 (5 bases). Deletions cut 5 bases from V and 5 bases from J, with 15 bases between. CDR3 length: 14 amino acids. In germline, CDR1 is LNHDA, CDR2 SQIVND (reference sequence). DNA for the CDR3: TGTGCCAGTAGTTGGATCGCCGGGATGGAGACCCAGTACTTC. Translated: CASSWIAGMETQYF.

The chain uses TRBV6-6 and TRBJ2-1; 12 bases align to TRBD2. Trimming cost V 8 bases and J 8 bases; bases outside gene matches: 7. Per germline, CDR1 MNHNY and CDR2 SVGAGI (reference sequence). The CDR3 is made up of 14 amino acids. DNA of the CDR3: TGTGCCAGCCACGGACTAGCGGGAATATATGAGCAGTTCTTC. Residues: CASHGLAGIYEQFF.

This clonotype has only a few counts. A read error may produce the germline difference seen at one junction end. In nucleotides, the CDR3 is TGTGCCAGCAACCCCGCCGGGAGGAGACAATTTCACTTT. This gives the protein CASNPAGRRQFHF. The chain couples TRBV9 to TRBJ1-1; no reliable D call. The CDR3 loop spans 13 amino acids. Germline assignment: CDR1 SGDLS and CDR2 YYNGEE.

The CDR3 nucleotides read TGTGCCAGCAGCTTAGCGCAGGGTGAGCAGTTCTTC. It codes for CASSLAQGEQFF. This chain links TRBV7-2 with TRBJ2-1; D may be TRBD1 (5 bases). V was cut by 0 bases and J by 9 bases, with 6 bases left in between. This CDR3 region has 12 residues. Germline V gene data show CDR1 as SGHTA and CDR2 as FQGNSA.

This clonotype was counted only a few times. The chain employs TRBV20-1 and TRBJ2-3; a weak D match, TRBD2 (5 bases). The V end lost 5 bases, the J end lost 1 base, and 10 bases lay between the germline ends. The CDR3 runs to 13 residues. Germline assignment: CDR1 DFQATT and CDR2 SNEGSKA (reference sequence). The CDR3 loop reads CSAHRAGTDTQYF. DNA of the CDR3: TGCAGTGCTCACAGAGCGGGCACAGATACGCAGTATTTT.

The sample holds a few counts of this clonotype. The chain recombines TRBV7-3 with TRBJ1-2; unclear D gene. Germline CDR1 and CDR2: SGHTA and FQGTGA. The CDR3 runs to 14 residues. The germline V and J ends were trimmed by 2 bases and 3 bases, with 10 bases remaining between them. The CDR3 sequence: CASSLSGSDYGYTF. As DNA, the CDR3 is TGTGCCAGCAGCTTATCGGGGTCTGACTATGGCTACACCTTC.

This clonotype was observed a handful of times. This chain uses TRBV5-1 with TRBJ1-1; D is uncertain. V dropped 0 bases and J dropped 8 bases, with 11 bases sitting between them. The CDR3 runs 13 residues. The V gene's germline CDR1 is SGHRS and CDR2 YFSETQ. CDR3: CASSLGASTEAFF. DNA of the CDR3: TGCGCCAGCAGCTTGGGGGCGTCTACCGAAGCTTTCTTT.

The CDR3 sequence is CASSVQGEPLNEQFF. The CDR3 DNA reads TGTGCCAGCAGCGTGCAAGGGGAGCCGCTAAATGAGCAGTTCTTC. The J gene is TRBJ2-1, the V gene TRBV7-9; either TRBD1 or TRBD2 may fit D (5 bases each). V dropped 5 bases and J dropped 7 bases, with 18 bases sitting between them. In germline, CDR1 is SEHNR, CDR2 FQNEAQ (reference sequence). The CDR3 has 15 amino acids.

V usage is TRBV20-1 and J usage is TRBJ2-1, with 7 bases that match TRBD2. Germline V lookup: CDR1 DFQATT, CDR2 SNEGSKA (reference sequence). The CDR3 is 13 residues long. With 6 bases clipped from V and 2 bases from J, the junction kept 4 bases outside the gene matches. CDR3 bases: TGCAGTGCGCGTGGGAGGGCCTACAATGAGCAGTTCTTC. Its translation is CSARGRAYNEQFF.

This chain links TRBV11-2 with TRBJ2-5; D might be TRBD1 or TRBD2, each matching 5 bases. From germline, CDR1 is SGHAT and CDR2 FQNNGV. V lost 2 bases and J lost 0, with 10 bases in between. The CDR3 consists of 15 residues. In nucleotides, the CDR3 is TGTGCCAGCAGCTTACAGGGAGCCAACCAAGAGACCCAGTACTTC. Amino acids: CASSLQGANQETQYF.

This clonotype was seen more than once but under ten times. The CDR3 loop is CAISRDVYEQYF. In DNA, the CDR3 is TGTGCCATCAGCCGGGACGTTTACGAGCAGTACTTC. The genes are TRBV10-3 and TRBJ2-7; D might be TRBD1 or TRBD2, each matching 5 bases. The V gene's germline CDR1 is ENHRY and CDR2 SYGVKD. Trimming shortened V by 6 bases and J by 4 bases, and 10 bases separated the two germline ends. CDR3 length: 12 amino acids.

The chain is built from TRBV7-9 and TRBJ2-3; 12 bases line up with TRBD2. The V gene end was trimmed by 6 bases and the J gene end by 4 bases; junction bases not matched to a gene: 8. Germline V gives CDR1 SEHNR, CDR2 FQNEAQ (reference sequence). The CDR3 spans 16 residues. The CDR3 spells CASRLRLAGDADTQYF. CDR3 bases: TGTGCCAGCAGACTAAGACTAGCGGGAGACGCAGATACGCAGTATTTT.

The genes are TRBV6-5 and TRBJ2-3; D may be TRBD2 (6 bases). V dropped 6 bases and J dropped 7 bases, with 20 bases sitting between them. The germline V gene has CDR1 MNHEY and CDR2 SVGAGI. CDR3 length: 15 amino acids. This CDR3 is CASSQIADRSHTQYF. CDR3 DNA: TGTGCCAGCAGCCAAATAGCGGATCGTTCTCATACGCAGTATTTT.

The genes are TRBV6-5 and TRBJ1-1, with unresolved D. The V gene's germline CDR1 is MNHEY and CDR2 SVGAGI. The CDR3 covers 14 residues. Deletions cut 2 bases from V and 2 bases from J, with 9 bases between. The CDR3 here is CASSYGVVNTEAFF. In DNA, the CDR3 is TGTGCCAGCAGTTACGGGGTAGTTAACACTGAAGCTTTCTTT.

This chain connects TRBV10-3 to TRBJ1-1; D remains ambiguous. The CDR3 spans 16 residues. Germline V gives CDR1 ENHRY, CDR2 SYGVKD. Trimming took 4 bases from V and 2 from J, leaving 17 bases between them. The CDR3, as DNA: TGTGCCATCAGTGTCGGCCTTGTGGGGAGTAACACTGAAGCTTTCTTT. Translation gives CAISVGLVGSNTEAFF.

This CDR3 reads CASSRRGGSNQPQHF. CDR3 sequence (DNA): TGTGCCAGCAGCCGTCGGGGGGGAAGCAATCAGCCCCAGCATTTT. The J gene is TRBJ1-5, the V gene TRBV6-6; perhaps TRBD1 as D (5 bases). The germline CDR1 and CDR2 sequences are MNHNY and SVGAGI (reference sequence). There are 15 residues in the CDR3. V lost 6 bases to trimming and J lost 1 base, with 13 bases between them.

The J gene is TRBJ2-2, the V gene TRBV20-1; 8 nucleotides align to TRBD2. The V gene's germline CDR1 is DFQATT and CDR2 SNEGSKA (reference sequence). The junction had 18 bases not matched to a gene; V was cut back by 4 bases and J by 8 bases. The CDR3 is 17 residues long. CDR3 bases: TGCAGTGCTAAATCGGACGGGTGGGAGCGGGAGCGAGGGGAGCTGTTTTTT. This encodes CSAKSDGWERERGELFF.

This clonotype was recorded a few times. The chain is built from TRBV6-1 and TRBJ2-1; TRBD1 matches at 7 bases. Germline trimming cut 7 bases from V and 2 bases from J; bases unmatched to any gene: 2. Looked up from germline, CDR1 is MNHNS and CDR2 is SASEGT. CDR3 length: 13 residues. As DNA, the CDR3 is TGTGCCAGCAAACAGGGGCCCTACAATGAGCAGTTCTTC. Residues: CASKQGPYNEQFF.

The chain employs TRBV11-1 and TRBJ2-1, with 7 bases identical to TRBD2. Per germline, CDR1 SGHAT and CDR2 FQDESV (reference sequence). Trimming removed 1 base from V and 0 bases from J; junction bases left unmatched: 3. This CDR3 spans 16 amino acids. The CDR3 loop reads CASSLEQRGSYNEQFF. CDR3 sequence (DNA): TGTGCCAGCAGCTTAGAGCAGCGGGGCTCCTACAATGAGCAGTTCTTC.